These 3 T cell receptor beta chains share one sample of origin, sequenced in a study of T cell responses to AZD1222 COVID-19 vaccine. Produced via immunoSEQ multiplex PCR; TCRdb's table is partial and in-frame only. This sample yields roughly 170,000 clones, of which around nine tenths are seen a single time; less than 0.55% belongs to the top ten. The sample in question was peripheral blood, obtained on day 0 of AZD1222 vaccination. The source is an adult in good health.

The chain employs TRBV6-5 and TRBJ1-2, with no clear D. From germline, CDR1 is MNHEY and CDR2 SVGAGI. Deletions cut 2 bases from V and 1 base from J, with 5 bases between. The CDR3 is made up of 13 amino acids. The CDR3 DNA follows: TGTGCCAGCAGTTACGACGGTAACTATGGCTACACCTTC. As protein: CASSYDGNYGYTF.

CDR3 in DNA: TGTGCCAGCAGTTTTAGTTGGACTGAAGCTTTCTTT. This sequence encodes CASSFSWTEAFF. The chain is built from TRBV28 and TRBJ1-1; D gene ambiguous. CDR1 is MDHEN, CDR2 SYDVKM, per germline. V shed 3 bases and J shed 5 bases, with 7 bases lying between them. This CDR3 has 12 residues.

The J gene is TRBJ2-3, the V gene TRBV6-4, with 8 bases identical to TRBD1. The CDR3 totals 13 residues. Germline loops: CDR1 MRHNA, CDR2 SNTAGT. The V and J ends lost 3 bases and 5 bases, in that order; junction bases with no gene match: 1. The CDR3 sequence is CASSETGGDTQYF. CDR3 DNA sequence: TGTGCCAGCAGTGAAACAGGGGGAGATACGCAGTATTTT.